The following is a T cell receptor (beta chain) sequence with its context. Its specificity is unknown. In the original workflow: Lowest detectable productive clonotype frequency was 2.59 x 10-5. Using immunoSEQ multiplex PCR, the repertoire was profiled, and TCRdb retains in-frame clones only, with some absent. The V and J calls and the clone size are those of that table, but D and trimming were determined from the DNA. The sample lists about 31,000 clones, about 89% occurring once. The data originate from a study of STAT5B mutations in CD4+ large granular lymphocyte leukemia. Study-level findings and limits: No patients shared main leukemic clonotypes, though 20% to 25% appeared at low frequency elsewhere. TRBV06-family usage was enriched in top patient clones (8/27) versus controls (2/35). CD4-sorted patient repertoires seemed more clonal than healthy CD4+ repertoires.

CDR1 and CDR2 from the germline V gene are LNHNV and YYDKDF (reference sequence). The CDR3 is made up of 16 amino acids. V lost 2 bases, J lost 0 bases, and 13 bases lay in between. Sequencing was carried out using CD4+ T cells from blood buffy coats. The chain uses TRBV15 and TRBJ1-1, with D unresolved. The TCR originated in a human donor in good health. CDR3 sequence: CATSRPPGEVNTEAFF. The CDR3 nucleotides are TGTGCCACCAGCAGACCCCCCGGGGAGGTGAACACTGAAGCTTTCTTT.